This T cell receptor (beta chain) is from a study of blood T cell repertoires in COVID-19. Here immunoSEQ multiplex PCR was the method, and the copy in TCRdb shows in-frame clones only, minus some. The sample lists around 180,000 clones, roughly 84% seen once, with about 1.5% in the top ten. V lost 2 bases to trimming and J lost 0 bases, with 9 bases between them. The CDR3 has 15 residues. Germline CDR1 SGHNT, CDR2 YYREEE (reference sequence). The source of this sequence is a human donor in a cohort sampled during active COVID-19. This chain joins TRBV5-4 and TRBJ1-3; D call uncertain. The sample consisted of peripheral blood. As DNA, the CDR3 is TGTGCCAGCAGCTTCCAACATGGCTCTGGAAACACCATATATTTT. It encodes CASSFQHGSGNTIYF. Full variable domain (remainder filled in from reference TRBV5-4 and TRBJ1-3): ETGVTQSPTHLIKTRGQQVTLRCSSQSGHNTVSWYQQALGQGPQFIFQYYREEENGRGNFPPRFSGLQFPNYSSELNVNALELDDSALYLCASSFQHGSGNTIYFGEGSWLTVV.